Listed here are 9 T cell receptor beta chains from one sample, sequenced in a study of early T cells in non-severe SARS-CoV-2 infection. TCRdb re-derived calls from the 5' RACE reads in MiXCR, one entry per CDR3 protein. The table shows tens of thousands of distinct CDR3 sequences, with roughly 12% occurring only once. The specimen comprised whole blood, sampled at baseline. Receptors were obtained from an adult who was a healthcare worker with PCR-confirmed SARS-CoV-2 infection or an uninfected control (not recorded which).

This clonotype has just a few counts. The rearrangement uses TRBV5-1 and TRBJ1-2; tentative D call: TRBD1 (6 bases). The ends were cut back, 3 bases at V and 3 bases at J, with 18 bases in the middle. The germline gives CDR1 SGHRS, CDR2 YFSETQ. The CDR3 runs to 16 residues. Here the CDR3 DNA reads TGCGCCAGCAGCTACACAAACGACAGGCCAGACTATGGCTACACCTTC. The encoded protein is CASSYTNDRPDYGYTF.

The CDR3 DNA sequence: TGTGCCAGCAGTCGTGGACTAGCGGGGAATGGCAATGAGCAGTTCTTC. Protein sequence: CASSRGLAGNGNEQFF. The chain joins TRBV5-4 to TRBJ2-1; 12 nucleotides line up with TRBD2. Germline V lookup: CDR1 SGHNT, CDR2 YYREEE (reference sequence). The CDR3 extends over 16 amino acids. With V trimmed by 5 bases and J by 6 bases, 9 bases remained unmatched.

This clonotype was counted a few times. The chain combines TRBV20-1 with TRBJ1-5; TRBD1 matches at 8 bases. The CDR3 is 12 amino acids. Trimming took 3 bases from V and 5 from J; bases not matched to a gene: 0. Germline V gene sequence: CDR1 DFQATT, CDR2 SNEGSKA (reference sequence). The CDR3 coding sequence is TGCAGTGCTAGGACAGGGGATCAGCCCCAGCATTTT. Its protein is CSARTGDQPQHF.

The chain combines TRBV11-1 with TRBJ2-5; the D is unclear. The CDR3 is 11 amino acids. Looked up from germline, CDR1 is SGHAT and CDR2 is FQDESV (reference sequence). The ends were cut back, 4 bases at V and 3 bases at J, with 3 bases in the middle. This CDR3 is CASSWKETQYF. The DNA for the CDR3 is TGTGCCAGCAGCTGGAAAGAGACCCAGTACTTC.

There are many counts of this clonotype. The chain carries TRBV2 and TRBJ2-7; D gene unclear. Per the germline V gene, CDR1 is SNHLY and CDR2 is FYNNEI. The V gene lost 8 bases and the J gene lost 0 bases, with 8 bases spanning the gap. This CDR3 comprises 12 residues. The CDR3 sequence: CASVLSSYEQYF. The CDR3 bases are TGTGCCAGCGTCCTGAGCTCCTACGAGCAGTACTTC.

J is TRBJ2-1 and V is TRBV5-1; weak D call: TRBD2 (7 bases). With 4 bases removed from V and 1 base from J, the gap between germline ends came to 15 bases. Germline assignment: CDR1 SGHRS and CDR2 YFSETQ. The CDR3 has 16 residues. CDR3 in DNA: TGCGCCAGCAGCCGGGAAGGGGGGGCGTCCTACAATGAGCAGTTCTTC. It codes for CASSREGGASYNEQFF.

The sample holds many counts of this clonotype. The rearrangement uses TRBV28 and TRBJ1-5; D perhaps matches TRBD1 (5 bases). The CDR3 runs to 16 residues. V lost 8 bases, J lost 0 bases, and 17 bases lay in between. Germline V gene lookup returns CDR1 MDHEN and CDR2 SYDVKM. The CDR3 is CASGSTGAPSNQPQHF. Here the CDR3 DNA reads TGTGCCAGCGGAAGTACAGGAGCCCCTAGCAATCAGCCCCAGCATTTT.

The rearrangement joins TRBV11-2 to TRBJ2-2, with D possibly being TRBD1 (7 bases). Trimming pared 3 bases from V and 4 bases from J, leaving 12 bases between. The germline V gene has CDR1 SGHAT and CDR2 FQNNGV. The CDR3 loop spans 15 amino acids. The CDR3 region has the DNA TGTGCCAGCAGCTTGGAGGGGGCCGGCACCGGGGAGCTGTTTTTT. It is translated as CASSLEGAGTGELFF.

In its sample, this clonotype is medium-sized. CDR3 loop: CASSRDGTVQETQYF. As DNA, the CDR3 is TGTGCCAGCAGTCGAGACGGGACAGTCCAAGAGACCCAGTACTTC. The V gene is TRBV27, the J gene TRBJ2-5; 7 bases align to TRBD1. CDR3 length: 15 amino acids. The germline V gene has CDR1 MNHEY and CDR2 SMNVEV (reference sequence). Unmatched junction bases numbered 7, after V lost 5 bases and J lost 1 base.